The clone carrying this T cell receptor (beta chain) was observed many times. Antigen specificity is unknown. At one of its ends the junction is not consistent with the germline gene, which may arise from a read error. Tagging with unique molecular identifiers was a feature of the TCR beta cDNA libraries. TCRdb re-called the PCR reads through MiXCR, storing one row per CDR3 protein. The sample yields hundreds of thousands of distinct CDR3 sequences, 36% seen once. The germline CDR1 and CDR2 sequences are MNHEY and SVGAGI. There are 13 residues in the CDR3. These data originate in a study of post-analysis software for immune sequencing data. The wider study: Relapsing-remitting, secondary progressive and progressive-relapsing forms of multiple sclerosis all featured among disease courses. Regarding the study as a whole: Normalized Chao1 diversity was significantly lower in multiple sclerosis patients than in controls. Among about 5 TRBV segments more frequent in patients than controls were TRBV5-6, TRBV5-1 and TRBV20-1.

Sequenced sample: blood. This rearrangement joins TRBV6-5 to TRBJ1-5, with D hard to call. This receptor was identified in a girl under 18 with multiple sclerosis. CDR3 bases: TGTGCCAGCAGTTACTCGGGCGATCATCCCCAGCATTTT. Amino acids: CASSYSGDHPQHF.